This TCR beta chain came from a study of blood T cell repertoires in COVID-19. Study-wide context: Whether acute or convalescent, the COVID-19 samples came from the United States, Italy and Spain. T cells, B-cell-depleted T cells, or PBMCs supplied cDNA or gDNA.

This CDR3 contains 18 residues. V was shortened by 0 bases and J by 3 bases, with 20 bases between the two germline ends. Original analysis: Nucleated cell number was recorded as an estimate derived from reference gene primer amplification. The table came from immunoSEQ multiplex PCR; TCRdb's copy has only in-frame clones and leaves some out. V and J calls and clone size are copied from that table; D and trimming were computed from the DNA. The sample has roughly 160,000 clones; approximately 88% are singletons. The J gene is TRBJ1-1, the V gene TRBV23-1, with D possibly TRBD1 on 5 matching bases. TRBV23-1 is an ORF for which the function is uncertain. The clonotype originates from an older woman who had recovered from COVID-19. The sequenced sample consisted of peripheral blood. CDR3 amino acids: CASSQSSEDTPRYTEAFF. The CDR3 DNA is TGCGCCAGCAGTCAATCGAGCGAGGACACTCCTCGGTACACTGAAGCTTTCTTT.